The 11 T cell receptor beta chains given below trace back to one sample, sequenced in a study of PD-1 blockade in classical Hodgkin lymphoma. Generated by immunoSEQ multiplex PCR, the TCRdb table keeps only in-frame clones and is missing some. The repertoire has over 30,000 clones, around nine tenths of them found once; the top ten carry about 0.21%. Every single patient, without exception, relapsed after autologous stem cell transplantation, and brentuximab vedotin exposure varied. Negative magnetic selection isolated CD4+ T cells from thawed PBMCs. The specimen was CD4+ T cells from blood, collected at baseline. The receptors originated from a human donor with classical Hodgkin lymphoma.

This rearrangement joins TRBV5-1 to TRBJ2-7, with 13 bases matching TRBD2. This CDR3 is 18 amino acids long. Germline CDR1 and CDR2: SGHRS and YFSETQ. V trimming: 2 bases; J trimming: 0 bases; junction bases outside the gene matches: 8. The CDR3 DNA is TGCGCCAGCAGCTTCACCGGGACTAGCGGGATCAGCTCCTACGAGCAGTACTTC. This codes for CASSFTGTSGISSYEQYF.

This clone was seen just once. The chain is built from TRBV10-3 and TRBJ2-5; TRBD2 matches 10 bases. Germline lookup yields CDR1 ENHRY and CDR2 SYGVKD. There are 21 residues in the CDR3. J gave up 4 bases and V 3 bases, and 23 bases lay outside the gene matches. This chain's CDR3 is CAISEKDARAPLAGALETQYF. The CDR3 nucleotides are TGTGCCATCAGTGAAAAGGACGCCCGAGCCCCCCTAGCGGGAGCTCTAGAGACCCAGTACTTC.

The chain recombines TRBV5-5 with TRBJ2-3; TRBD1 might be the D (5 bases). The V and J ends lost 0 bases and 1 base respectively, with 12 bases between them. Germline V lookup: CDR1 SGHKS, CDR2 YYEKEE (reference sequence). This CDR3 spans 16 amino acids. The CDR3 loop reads CASSLGGARGTDTQYF. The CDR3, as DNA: TGTGCCAGCAGCTTGGGGGGCGCAAGGGGCACAGATACGCAGTATTTT.

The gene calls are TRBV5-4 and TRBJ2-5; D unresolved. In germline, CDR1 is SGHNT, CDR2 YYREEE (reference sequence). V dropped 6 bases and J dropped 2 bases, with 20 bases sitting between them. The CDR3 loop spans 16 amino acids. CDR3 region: CASKSSRSRIQETQYF. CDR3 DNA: TGTGCCAGCAAATCTTCGAGGTCAAGGATACAAGAGACCCAGTACTTC.

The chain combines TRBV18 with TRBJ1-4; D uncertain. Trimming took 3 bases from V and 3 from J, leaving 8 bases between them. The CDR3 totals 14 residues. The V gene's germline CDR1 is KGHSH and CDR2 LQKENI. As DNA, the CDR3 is TGTGCCAGCTCACCGGTGAAGCCTAATGAAAAACTGTTTTTT. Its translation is CASSPVKPNEKLFF.

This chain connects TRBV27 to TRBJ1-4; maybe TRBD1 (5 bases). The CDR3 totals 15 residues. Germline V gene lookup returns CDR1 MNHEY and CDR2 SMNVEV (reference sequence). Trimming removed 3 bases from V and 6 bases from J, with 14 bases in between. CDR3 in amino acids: CASSLMGGGYEKLFF. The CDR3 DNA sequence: TGTGCCAGCAGTTTGATGGGGGGGGGATATGAAAAACTGTTTTTT. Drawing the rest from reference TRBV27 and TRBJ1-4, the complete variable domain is EAQVTQNPRYLITVTGKKLTVTCSQNMNHEYMSWYRQDPGLGLRQIYYSMNVEVTDKGDVPEGYKVSRKEKRNFPLILESPSPNQTSLYFCASSLMGGGYEKLFFGSGTQLSVL.

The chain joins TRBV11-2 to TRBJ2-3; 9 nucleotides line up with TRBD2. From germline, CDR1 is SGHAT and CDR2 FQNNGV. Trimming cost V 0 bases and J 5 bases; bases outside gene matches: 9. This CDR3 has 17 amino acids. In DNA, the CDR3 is TGTGCCAGCAGCTTAGATCCGCGGGGGGGGCGTCTAGATACGCAGTATTTT. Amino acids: CASSLDPRGGRLDTQYF.

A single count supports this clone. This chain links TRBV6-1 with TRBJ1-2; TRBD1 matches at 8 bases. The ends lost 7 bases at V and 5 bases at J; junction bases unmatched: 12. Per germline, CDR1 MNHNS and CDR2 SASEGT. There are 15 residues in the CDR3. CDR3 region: CASIEGTGGRYGYTF. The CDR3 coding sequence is TGTGCCAGCATTGAGGGTACAGGGGGGCGATATGGCTACACCTTC.

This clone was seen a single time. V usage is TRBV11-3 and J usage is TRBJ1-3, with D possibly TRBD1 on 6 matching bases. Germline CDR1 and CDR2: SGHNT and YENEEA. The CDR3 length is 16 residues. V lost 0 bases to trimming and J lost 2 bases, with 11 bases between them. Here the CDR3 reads CASSLDPAGAGNTIYF. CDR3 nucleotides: TGTGCCAGCAGCTTAGATCCCGCAGGGGCTGGAAACACCATATATTTT.

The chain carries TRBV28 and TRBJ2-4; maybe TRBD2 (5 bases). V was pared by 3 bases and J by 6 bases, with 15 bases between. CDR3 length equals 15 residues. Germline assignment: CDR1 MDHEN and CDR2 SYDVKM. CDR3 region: CASSFAREIINIQYF. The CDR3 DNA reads TGTGCCAGCAGTTTCGCGAGGGAAATTATAAACATTCAGTACTTC.

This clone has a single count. CDR3 amino acids: CASSPGTVGYTF. The CDR3, as DNA: TGCGCCAGCAGCCCAGGGACTGTAGGCTACACCTTC. V usage is TRBV10-2 and J usage is TRBJ1-2, with a weak D call TRBD1 (5 bases). The V gene's germline CDR1 is WSHSY and CDR2 SAAADI. The CDR3 totals 12 residues. Trimming took off 6 bases at V and 8 bases at J, with 13 bases between the two ends.